This paragraph covers one TCR beta chain sequence. Its target is not known. The CDR3 is 15 amino acids. V lost 6 bases and J lost 5; bases outside the gene matches: 12. Germline CDR1 reads SQVTM; CDR2 reads ANQGSEA. Amplified TCR beta CDR3 regions came from RNA transcripts. HTBI primers drove first-round RT-PCR of the TCR CDR3. TCRdb reprocessed the multiplex PCR reads with MiXCR, giving one entry per CDR3 protein. The sample comprises approximately 610,000 distinct CDR3 sequences, about 15% of which are singletons, and 3.5% to 4.5% rests with the top ten. Among ophthalmopathy patients, the Clinical Activity Score reached at least 3, the NOSPECS grade reached at least 4, and duration remained under 3 months. This record comes from a study of T cells in Graves' hyperthyroidism and ophthalmopathy. Findings and limits, study-wide: Classification by a 13 V-J model distinguished ophthalmopathy from stable hyperthyroidism. The model identified upcoming ophthalmopathy a median about 6.5 months ahead of onset. Most thyroid-expanded clonotypes above 0.001 were also found in blood.

This sequence joins TRBV29-1 and TRBJ2-5; TRBD1 agrees at 10 bases. The specimen sequenced was blood. This clonotype originated in a woman aged 40-49 years with Graves' ophthalmopathy. The CDR3 DNA follows: TGCAGCGTGGCCGGGACAGGGGCAATGAGTGAGACCCAGTACTTC. Translating it yields CSVAGTGAMSETQYF.